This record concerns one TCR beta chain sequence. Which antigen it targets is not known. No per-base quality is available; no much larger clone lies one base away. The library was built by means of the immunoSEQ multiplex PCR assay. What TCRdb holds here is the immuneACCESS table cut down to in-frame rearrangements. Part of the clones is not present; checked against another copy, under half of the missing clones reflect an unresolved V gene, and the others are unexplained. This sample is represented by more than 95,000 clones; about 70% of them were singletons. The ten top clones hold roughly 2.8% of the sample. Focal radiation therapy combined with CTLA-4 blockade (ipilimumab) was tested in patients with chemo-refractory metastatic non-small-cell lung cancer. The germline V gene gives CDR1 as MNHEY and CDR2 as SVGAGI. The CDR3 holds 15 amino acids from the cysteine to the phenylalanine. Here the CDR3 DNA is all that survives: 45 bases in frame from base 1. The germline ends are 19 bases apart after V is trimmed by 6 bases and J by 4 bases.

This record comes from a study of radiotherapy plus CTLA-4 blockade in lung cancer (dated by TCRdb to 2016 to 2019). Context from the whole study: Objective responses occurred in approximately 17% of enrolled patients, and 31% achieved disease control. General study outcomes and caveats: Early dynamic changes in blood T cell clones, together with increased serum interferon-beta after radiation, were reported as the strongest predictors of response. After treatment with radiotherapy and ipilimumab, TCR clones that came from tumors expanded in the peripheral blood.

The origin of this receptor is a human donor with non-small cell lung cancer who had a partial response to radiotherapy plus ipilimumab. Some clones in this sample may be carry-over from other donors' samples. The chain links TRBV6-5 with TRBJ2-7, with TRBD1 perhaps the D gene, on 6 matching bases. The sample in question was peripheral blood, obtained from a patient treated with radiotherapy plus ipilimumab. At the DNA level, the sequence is TGTGCCAGCAGCCCCCCCGGCAGGGGCAGATACGAGCAGTACTTC. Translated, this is CASSPPGRGRYEQYF.